These 26 T cell receptor beta chains came from one sample sequenced in a study of blood T cell repertoires in COVID-19. Some clones are missing from TCRdb's copy, which holds only in-frame ones; the method was immunoSEQ multiplex PCR. The top ten hold just under 7.5% of the sample, which has 60,000 to 75,000 clones, roughly 91% seen once. The sequenced sample was peripheral blood. These receptors came from a man between 40 and 49 years old with COVID-19, enrolled during active disease.

The CDR3 DNA follows: TGTGCCACCCCTCCGAGAGGGCTCGCTAATGAAAAACTGTTTTTT. This sequence encodes CATPPRGLANEKLFF. This rearrangement joins TRBV24-1 to TRBJ1-4; no definite D call. The CDR3 runs to 15 residues. CDR1 KGHDR and CDR2 SFDVKD come from the germline V gene. V lost 9 bases and J lost 3, with 16 bases in between.

The chain joins TRBV5-4 to TRBJ2-7, with a weak D call TRBD1 (6 bases). V was cut by 2 bases and J by 0 bases, with 12 bases left in between. CDR1 is SGHNT and CDR2 is YYREEE in the germline V gene (reference sequence). The CDR3 spans 15 residues. CDR3 nucleotides: TGTGCCAGCAGCTTTGGGACAACCAGCTCCTACGAGCAGTACTTC. This encodes CASSFGTTSSYEQYF.

The V gene is TRBV4-1, the J gene TRBJ1-1, with TRBD1 matching 10 bases. Per the germline V gene, CDR1 is MGHRA and CDR2 is YSYEKL. CDR3 length equals 18 residues. V lost 5 bases to trimming and J lost 0 bases; unmatched junction nucleotides: 12. CDR3 protein: CASSYQDRGGGMNTEAFF. The DNA for the CDR3 is TGCGCCAGCAGCTACCAGGACAGGGGGGGTGGCATGAACACTGAAGCTTTCTTT.

The rearrangement links TRBV11-2 to TRBJ1-2; 8 positions match TRBD1. In germline, CDR1 is SGHAT, CDR2 FQNNGV. V gave up 5 bases and J gave up 1 base; unmatched junction bases: 3. The CDR3 is 14 amino acids. The DNA of the CDR3 is TGTGCCAGCAGCGCACAGGGGGATAACTATGGCTACACCTTC. As protein: CASSAQGDNYGYTF.

This rearrangement joins TRBV7-3 to TRBJ1-4, with D tentatively TRBD1 (6 bases). Per the germline V gene, CDR1 is SGHTA and CDR2 is FQGTGA. Trimming cost V 7 bases and J 15 bases, with 27 bases left between them. The CDR3 is 15 residues long. CDR3 sequence (DNA): TGTGCCAGCACCCTCTACCCGACCGCTAAGGGGGAAGTGTTTTTT. It codes for CASTLYPTAKGEVFF.

The rearrangement links TRBV10-1 to TRBJ2-5, with D tentatively TRBD1 (5 bases). The CDR3 runs 13 residues. Trimming stripped 3 bases from V and 0 bases from J, with 5 bases between. Germline V gene sequence: CDR1 WNHNN, CDR2 SYGVQD (reference sequence). The CDR3 sequence is CASSEGDQETQYF. CDR3 coding DNA: TGCGCCAGCAGTGAAGGGGACCAAGAGACCCAGTACTTC.

This chain's CDR3 is CASSRTDYYEQYF. DNA of the CDR3: TGCGCCAGCAGTAGGACAGATTACTACGAGCAGTACTTC. This chain connects TRBV10-2 to TRBJ2-7, with a possible D match to TRBD1 (6 bases). Germline loops: CDR1 WSHSY, CDR2 SAAADI. Trimming shortened V by 5 bases and J by 3 bases, and 11 bases separated the two germline ends. The CDR3 totals 13 residues.

This clone occurred once. The gene calls are TRBV4-2 and TRBJ1-6; 9 nucleotides match TRBD1. The germline V gene has CDR1 LGHNA and CDR2 YNFKEQ. This CDR3 spans 19 amino acids. Unmatched junction bases numbered 16, after V lost 0 bases and J lost 10 bases. The CDR3 spells CASSQDTVYLRTGDSPLHF. In DNA, the CDR3 is TGTGCCAGCAGCCAAGATACGGTCTACCTTAGGACAGGGGACTCACCCCTCCACTTT.

V is TRBV2 and J is TRBJ2-7, with 9 nucleotides matching TRBD2. This CDR3 has 16 residues. Germline-derived CDR1 and CDR2 are SNHLY and FYNNEI. Trimming took 3 bases from V and 0 from J; bases not matched to a gene: 6. The CDR3 reads CASSDPAGGLSYEQYF. The CDR3 region has the DNA TGTGCCAGCAGTGATCCAGCGGGGGGACTCTCCTACGAGCAGTACTTC.

V gene TRBV12-5 combines with J gene TRBJ2-5; maybe TRBD1 (5 bases). The CDR3 runs 17 residues. V was clipped by 0 bases and J by 1 base, with 15 bases between them. Germline lookup yields CDR1 LGHNT and CDR2 FRNRAP. The CDR3 bases are TGTGCTAGTGGTTTGGTGTTAAGGGGTTCCTTCCAAGAGACCCAGTACTTC. Its translation: CASGLVLRGSFQETQYF.

The rearrangement links TRBV5-4 to TRBJ2-3; 8 bases are a match to TRBD2. Germline CDR1 is SGHNT and CDR2 is YYREEE (reference sequence). The CDR3 is 11 residues long. J lost 14 bases, V lost 4 bases, and 6 bases had no gene match. For the CDR3, the DNA is TGTGCCAGCAGCCCCGGGACTAGGTTGTATTTT. This codes for CASSPGTRLYF.

The chain joins TRBV20-1 to TRBJ2-3; D may be TRBD1 (5 bases). Trimming cost V 3 bases and J 7 bases, with 14 bases left between them. CDR1 is DFQATT, CDR2 SNEGSKA, per germline (reference sequence). CDR3 length equals 13 residues. The CDR3: CSASLGARYTQYF. CDR3 nucleotide sequence: TGCAGTGCTAGTCTTGGGGCCAGATATACGCAGTATTTT.

This clone was observed a few times. CDR3 sequence reads: CASSLQGANSPLHF. The CDR3 region has the DNA TGTGCCAGCAGCTTGCAGGGGGCTAATTCACCCCTCCACTTT. V and J are TRBV5-8 and TRBJ1-6; 8 bases are a match to TRBD1. The germline CDR1 and CDR2 sequences are SGHTS and YDEGEE. The trim removed 1 base at V and 6 bases at J, leaving 0 bases unmatched. The CDR3 totals 14 residues.

The chain employs TRBV5-1 and TRBJ2-2; maybe TRBD1 (6 bases). Germline CDR1 is SGHRS and CDR2 is YFSETQ. This CDR3 has 18 residues. Trimming cost V 4 bases and J 0 bases, with 19 bases left between them. CDR3 bases: TGCGCCAGCAGCCTACAGGGTGCGGAGGCCGCGAACACCGGGGAGCTGTTTTTT. Translation gives CASSLQGAEAANTGELFF. Together with reference TRBV5-1 and TRBJ2-2, the CDR3 gives the full variable domain: KAGVTQTPRYLIKTRGQQVTLSCSPISGHRSVSWYQQTPGQGLQFLFEYFSETQRNKGNFPGRFSGRQFSNSRSEMNVSTLELGDSALYLCASSLQGAEAANTGELFFGEGSRLTVL.

The J gene is TRBJ2-7, the V gene TRBV28; TRBD1 matches at 7 bases. Unmatched junction bases numbered 14, after V lost 9 bases and J lost 6 bases. Germline values: CDR1 MDHEN, CDR2 SYDVKM. The CDR3 loop spans 14 amino acids. The CDR3 protein is CASGNYRGESEQYF. CDR3 DNA: TGTGCCAGTGGAAACTACAGGGGCGAGAGCGAGCAGTACTTC.

This CDR3 reads CASRPDSVGNTIYF. DNA for the CDR3: TGTGCCAGCAGACCCGACAGCGTTGGAAACACCATATATTTT. The chain carries TRBV9 and TRBJ1-3; D perhaps matches TRBD1 (5 bases). The germline CDR1 and CDR2 sequences are SGDLS and YYNGEE. This CDR3 region has 14 residues. V lost 5 bases and J lost 3, with 12 bases in between. The variable domain in full, with the rest retrieved from reference TRBV9 and TRBJ1-3, is DSGVTQTPKHLITATGQRVTLRCSPRSGDLSVYWYQQSLDQGLQFLIQYYNGEERAKGNILERFSAQQFPDLHSELNLSSLELGDSALYFCASRPDSVGNTIYFGEGSWLTVV.

The CDR3 nucleotides are TGCAGTGCTACGGGGGAGACCCAGTACTTC. The encoded protein is CSATGETQYF. This chain joins TRBV20-1 and TRBJ2-5; D is perhaps TRBD2 (5 bases). V was shortened by 4 bases and J by 5 bases, with 5 bases between the two germline ends. This CDR3 has 10 residues. Germline V gene sequence: CDR1 DFQATT, CDR2 SNEGSKA (reference sequence).

V and J are TRBV9 and TRBJ1-2, with TRBD1 matching over 8 bases. Germline CDR1 SGDLS, CDR2 YYNGEE. Unmatched junction bases numbered 10, after V lost 4 bases and J lost 8 bases. The CDR3 has 14 amino acids. The DNA of the CDR3 is TGTGCCAGCAGCCCCCGGACAGGGATGAGAGGCTACACCTTC. It codes for CASSPRTGMRGYTF.

The rearrangement joins TRBV6-5 to TRBJ2-5; 9 bases fit TRBD1. The CDR3 covers 13 residues. Germline CDR1 and CDR2: MNHEY and SVGAGI. Germline trimming cut 11 bases from V and 5 bases from J; bases unmatched to any gene: 9. CDR3: CASTGGIWETQYF. In nucleotides, the CDR3 is TGTGCCTCGACAGGGGGGATTTGGGAGACCCAGTACTTC.

This chain connects TRBV6-5 to TRBJ2-3; no clear D gene. Trimming cost V 4 bases and J 5 bases, with 10 bases left between them. Per the germline V gene, CDR1 is MNHEY and CDR2 is SVGAGI. There are 13 residues in the CDR3. CDR3 in DNA: TGTGCCAGCAGTTCCATTTCTAAAGATACGCAGTATTTT. It specifies CASSSISKDTQYF.

The chain recombines TRBV6-1 with TRBJ2-7, with D perhaps matching TRBD2 (6 bases). CDR1 and CDR2 (germline): MNHNS, SASEGT. This CDR3 has 14 residues. Trimming took 0 bases from V and 3 from J, leaving 9 bases between them. The CDR3 reads CASSEATSLYEQYF. The CDR3 nucleotides are TGTGCCAGCAGTGAAGCAACTAGCCTCTACGAGCAGTACTTC.

This chain uses TRBV2 with TRBJ2-5, with a tentative D call TRBD1 (5 bases). V was trimmed by 7 bases and J by 2 bases, leaving 14 bases between them. CDR3 length equals 14 residues. The germline V gene encodes CDR1 SNHLY and CDR2 FYNNEI. The CDR3 DNA reads TGTGCCAGCACCTTAGACAGTACGCAAGAGACCCAGTACTTC. Amino acid sequence: CASTLDSTQETQYF.

J is TRBJ1-6 and V is TRBV1; the table's TRBD1 call for D was not verified on the DNA. TRBV1 is shown as a pseudogene. The CDR3 runs 14 residues. CDR3 region: CTSSHIPVSSPLHF. The CDR3 DNA reads as TGCACCAGCAGCCATATCCCAGTTTCTTCACCCCTCCACTTT.

This rearrangement joins TRBV10-3 to TRBJ2-7; D is undetermined. The CDR3 runs 13 residues. V dropped 2 bases and J dropped 3 bases, with 8 bases sitting between them. Germline values: CDR1 ENHRY, CDR2 SYGVKD. The CDR3 DNA reads TGTGCCATCAGTGAGGTAAATCGCTACGAGCAGTACTTC. Protein product: CAISEVNRYEQYF.

The chain has TRBV28 and TRBJ2-7; tentatively, D is TRBD2 (6 bases). This CDR3 has 13 amino acids. The germline V gene has CDR1 MDHEN and CDR2 SYDVKM. V was shortened by 3 bases and J by 5 bases, with 11 bases between the two germline ends. DNA for the CDR3: TGTGCCAGCAGTTTGGAGGGAGTCAACGAGCAGTACTTC. Its translation is CASSLEGVNEQYF.

The CDR3: CASSSQTGLGIGVGQYF. CDR3 in DNA: TGTGCCAGCAGTTCACAGACAGGGTTGGGAATTGGAGTCGGGCAGTACTTC. The chain combines TRBV27 with TRBJ2-7; 7 bases match TRBD1. Germline loops: CDR1 MNHEY, CDR2 SMNVEV (reference sequence). Losses at the gene ends were 4 bases for V and 9 bases for J; bases not matched to a gene: 21. The CDR3 has 17 amino acids.